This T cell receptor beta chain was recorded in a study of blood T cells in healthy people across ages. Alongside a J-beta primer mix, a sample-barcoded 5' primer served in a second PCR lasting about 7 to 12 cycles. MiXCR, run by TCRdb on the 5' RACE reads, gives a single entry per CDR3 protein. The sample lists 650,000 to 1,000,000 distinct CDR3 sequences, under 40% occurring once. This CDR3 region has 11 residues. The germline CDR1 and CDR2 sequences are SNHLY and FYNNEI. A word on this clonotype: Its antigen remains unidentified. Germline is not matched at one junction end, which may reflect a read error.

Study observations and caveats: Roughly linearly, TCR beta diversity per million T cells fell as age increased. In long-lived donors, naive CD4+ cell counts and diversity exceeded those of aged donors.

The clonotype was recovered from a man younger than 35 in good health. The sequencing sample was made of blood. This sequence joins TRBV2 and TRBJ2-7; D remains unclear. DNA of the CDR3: TGTGCCATCCAGTGGGTGGACGAGCGGTACTTC. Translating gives CAIQWVDERYF. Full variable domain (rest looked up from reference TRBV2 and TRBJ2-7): EPEVTQTPSHQVTQMGQEVILRCVPISNHLYFYWYRQILGQKVEFLVSFYNNEISEKSEIFDDQFSVERPDGSNFTLKIRSTKLEDSAMYFCAIQWVDERYFGPGTRLTVT.